What follows are 28 T cell receptor beta chains derived from one specimen sequenced in a study of cytomegalovirus exposure and HLA in healthy donors. This table comes from immunoSEQ multiplex PCR, and its TCRdb copy is limited to in-frame clones, with some not included. This sample has around 300,000 clones, with around 86% found just once. Material: PBMCs. These receptors came from a woman aged 18-29 years in good health and CMV-seronegative.

The table lists this clone with a few counts. The chain joins TRBV5-1 to TRBJ2-5, with 9 bases aligning to TRBD1. Germline CDR1 and CDR2: SGHRS and YFSETQ. CDR3 size: 14 residues. Trimming at V came to 3 bases and at J to 5 bases, leaving 5 bases not matched to a gene. The DNA for the CDR3 is TGCGCCAGCAGCTGGGGGACAGGGTACGAGACCCAGTACTTC. Amino acids: CASSWGTGYETQYF.

This clone was found once. The rearrangement joins TRBV6-5 to TRBJ2-2, with 10 nucleotides matching TRBD2. The CDR3 consists of 15 residues. V lost 10 bases to trimming and J lost 10 bases; unmatched junction nucleotides: 15. Germline V gives CDR1 MNHEY, CDR2 SVGAGI. CDR3 nucleotide sequence: TGTGCCACGGAGCTTGGGGGGCTAGCGGGGGAGGAGCTGTTTTTT. Protein product: CATELGGLAGEELFF.

The rearrangement links TRBV28 to TRBJ1-2; D is uncertain. The length of the CDR3 is 12 residues. Trimming removed 3 bases at V and 1 base at J, with 3 bases between. The germline gives CDR1 MDHEN, CDR2 SYDVKM. CDR3 amino acids: CASSFLNYGYTF. CDR3 DNA sequence: TGTGCCAGCAGTTTCCTTAACTATGGCTACACCTTC.

This clone was seen more than once but under ten times. The chain joins TRBV10-3 to TRBJ2-5; D unresolved. This CDR3 is built from 12 residues. The germline V gene encodes CDR1 ENHRY and CDR2 SYGVKD. Trimming cost V 4 bases and J 3 bases, with 6 bases left between them. CDR3 loop: CAISGSKETQYF. The CDR3 nucleotides are TGTGCCATCAGTGGGAGTAAAGAGACCCAGTACTTC.

The chain links TRBV11-2 to TRBJ2-3; TRBD2 agrees at 11 bases. Germline V gene lookup returns CDR1 SGHAT and CDR2 FQNNGV. The J segment lost 0 bases and the V segment lost 9 bases, leaving 5 bases of the junction unmatched. The CDR3 runs 15 residues. This CDR3 is CASIAGGSSTDTQYF. Written as DNA, the CDR3 is TGTGCCAGTATAGCGGGGGGGTCTAGCACAGATACGCAGTATTTT.

The CDR3 region has the DNA TGCGCCAGCAGCCGAACGGGACTTCTGATCGAGCAGTACTTC. This sequence encodes CASSRTGLLIEQYF. The V call is TRBV4-1, the J call TRBJ2-7; tentatively, D is TRBD2 (6 bases). The CDR3 contains 14 residues. Germline CDR1 is MGHRA and CDR2 is YSYEKL. Trimming pared 4 bases from V and 6 bases from J, leaving 16 bases between.

This clone was seen only once. This sequence joins TRBV6-5 and TRBJ2-5; TRBD1 matches 7 bases. V was pared by 2 bases and J by 4 bases, with 1 base of the junction left unmatched. Germline-derived CDR1 and CDR2 are MNHEY and SVGAGI. CDR3 size: 13 residues. The CDR3 nucleotides are TGTGCCAGCAGTTACAGGGGGCCAGAGACCCAGTACTTC. Translated: CASSYRGPETQYF.

The chain combines TRBV29-1 with TRBJ1-2; 9 nucleotides line up with TRBD1. The V gene end was trimmed by 5 bases and the J gene end by 8 bases; junction bases not matched to a gene: 9. Germline loops: CDR1 SQVTM, CDR2 ANQGSEA. The CDR3 loop spans 13 amino acids. CDR3 loop: CSVRGQGTEGYTF. The CDR3 nucleotides read TGCAGCGTTAGAGGACAGGGGACGGAGGGCTACACCTTC. Full variable domain (remainder filled in from reference TRBV29-1 and TRBJ1-2): SAVISQKPSRDICQRGTSLTIQCQVDSQVTMMFWYRQQPGQSLTLIATANQGSEATYESGFVIDKFPISRPNLTFSTLTVSNMSPEDSSIYLCSVRGQGTEGYTFGSGTRLTVV.

This clone has a single count. The chain joins TRBV19 to TRBJ2-6; D perhaps matches TRBD2 (5 bases). CDR1 is LNHDA and CDR2 is SQIVND in the germline V gene (reference sequence). V lost 3 bases, J lost 3 bases, and 9 bases lay in between. The CDR3 length is 15 residues. The CDR3 sequence: CASSISGSGANVLTF. Here the CDR3 DNA reads TGTGCCAGTAGTATCTCGGGGAGTGGGGCCAACGTCCTGACTTTC.

The genes are TRBV9 and TRBJ2-3; D not resolved. Trimming stripped 4 bases from V and 1 base from J, with 10 bases between. Germline V lookup: CDR1 SGDLS, CDR2 YYNGEE. CDR3 length: 14 residues. CDR3 in DNA: TGTGCCAGCAGCACCCGCAGCGGCACAGATACGCAGTATTTT. Protein sequence: CASSTRSGTDTQYF.

Here the CDR3 DNA reads TGTGCCAGCAGCTCGATCGGGACAGGGGGAATTAACAATCAGCCCCAGCATTTT. Protein product: CASSSIGTGGINNQPQHF. The chain joins TRBV27 to TRBJ1-5; TRBD1 agrees at 11 bases. Trimming removed 6 bases from V and 3 bases from J; junction bases left unmatched: 13. The CDR3 runs 18 residues. Germline values: CDR1 MNHEY, CDR2 SMNVEV (reference sequence).

Concerning this clone: Other DNA sequences from this sample encode an identical CDR3 as well. The chain carries TRBV27 and TRBJ2-1, with 9 nucleotides matching TRBD1. The germline V gene encodes CDR1 MNHEY and CDR2 SMNVEV (reference sequence). CDR3 size: 14 residues. The ends lost 3 bases at V and 4 bases at J; junction bases unmatched: 1. CDR3 region: CASSLGTGYNEQFF. The CDR3 nucleotides read TGTGCCAGCAGTTTGGGGACAGGGTACAATGAGCAGTTCTTC.

V usage is TRBV25-1 and J usage is TRBJ1-1, with D possibly TRBD1 on 5 matching bases. CDR1 is MGHDK, CDR2 SYGVNS, per germline. Between the trimmed V and J ends, which lost 5 bases and 8 bases, there was a span of 18 bases. The CDR3 is 14 amino acids. CDR3 DNA: TGTGCCAGCAGTCCGGGACTGCGTTCCCTCGAAGCTTTCTTT. This codes for CASSPGLRSLEAFF.

This clone showed up many times. This chain connects TRBV9 to TRBJ2-7, with a tentative D call TRBD1 (6 bases). V was shortened by 4 bases and J by 7 bases, with 18 bases between the two germline ends. The CDR3 covers 14 residues. Germline CDR1 reads SGDLS; CDR2 reads YYNGEE. The CDR3 loop is CASSPTGSPGEQYF. In nucleotides, the CDR3 is TGTGCCAGCAGCCCAACAGGGTCCCCGGGGGAGCAGTACTTC.

About this clone itself: Within the sample, other DNA sequences also encode this same CDR3. The chain employs TRBV28 and TRBJ1-2; D uncertain. Germline V CDR1 and CDR2: MDHEN, SYDVKM. Trimming shortened V by 8 bases and J by 2 bases, and 9 bases separated the two germline ends. The CDR3 has 12 amino acids. DNA of the CDR3: TGTGCCAGCGGAACGGGGAACTATGGCTACACCTTC. The encoded protein is CASGTGNYGYTF.

The rearrangement joins TRBV2 to TRBJ2-2; D remains ambiguous. The V end was cut by 3 bases, the J end by 6 bases, with 5 bases between. The CDR3 loop spans 12 amino acids. Per the germline V gene, CDR1 is SNHLY and CDR2 is FYNNEI. As DNA, the CDR3 is TGTGCCAGCAGTGATTGGCCCGGGGAGCTGTTTTTT. It specifies CASSDWPGELFF.

This sequence joins TRBV7-6 and TRBJ2-7, with 7 nucleotides matching TRBD1. V dropped 2 bases and J dropped 1; count of bases not matched to a gene: 11. Per germline, CDR1 SGHVS and CDR2 FNYEAQ. This CDR3 comprises 17 residues. CDR3 protein: CASSLKPPDRDSYEQYF. Written as DNA, the CDR3 is TGTGCCAGCAGCTTAAAACCTCCCGACAGGGATTCCTACGAGCAGTACTTC.

This chain connects TRBV6-5 to TRBJ2-5; D gene unclear. Per germline, CDR1 MNHEY and CDR2 SVGAGI. CDR3 length: 14 amino acids. Trimming left V 2 bases short and J 2 bases short, with 9 bases between. CDR3 loop: CASSYMAEQETQYF. In DNA, the CDR3 is TGTGCCAGCAGTTACATGGCGGAACAAGAGACCCAGTACTTC.

The rearrangement uses TRBV5-6 and TRBJ1-6; TRBD1 agrees at 11 bases. Germline V gene sequence: CDR1 SGHDT, CDR2 YYEEEE. Germline trimming cut 4 bases from V and 0 bases from J; bases unmatched to any gene: 9. This CDR3 spans 19 amino acids. CDR3 nucleotide sequence: TGTGCCAGCAGCGCGAGGACAGGGGGCATGAGCTCCTATAATTCACCCCTCCACTTT. Its translation is CASSARTGGMSSYNSPLHF.

The chain recombines TRBV30 with TRBJ2-5; D gene uncertain. Trimming took off 1 base at V and 2 bases at J, with 8 bases between the two ends. In germline, CDR1 is GTSNPN, CDR2 SVGIG (reference sequence). CDR3 size: 13 residues. Here the CDR3 reads CAWSAWSQETQYF. The CDR3 DNA reads as TGTGCCTGGAGTGCCTGGAGTCAAGAGACCCAGTACTTC.

The chain joins TRBV9 to TRBJ2-1, with D perhaps TRBD2 (6 bases). The germline V gene has CDR1 SGDLS and CDR2 YYNGEE. The CDR3 covers 14 residues. Trimming shortened V by 0 bases and J by 5 bases, and 9 bases separated the two germline ends. The CDR3 spells CASSVGGVDNEQFF. The DNA for the CDR3 is TGTGCCAGCAGCGTAGGCGGGGTCGACAATGAGCAGTTCTTC.

This chain joins TRBV6-5 and TRBJ2-2; TRBD2 aligns across 7 bases. V lost 2 bases, J lost 5 bases, and 2 bases stayed unmatched. The germline V gene has CDR1 MNHEY and CDR2 SVGAGI. The CDR3 has 14 amino acids. The CDR3 coding sequence is TGTGCCAGCAGTTACGGGGGGGAGACCGGGGAGCTGTTTTTT. Translating gives CASSYGGETGELFF.

This chain connects TRBV11-3 to TRBJ2-7; perhaps TRBD1 as D (5 bases). The CDR3 has 14 amino acids. Trimming cost V 7 bases and J 2 bases, with 15 bases left between them. Germline V gives CDR1 SGHNT, CDR2 YENEEA. CDR3 residues: CASTPGQGPYEQYF. CDR3 nucleotide sequence: TGTGCCAGCACACCTGGGCAGGGCCCCTACGAGCAGTACTTC.

V gene TRBV9 combines with J gene TRBJ2-1; TRBD2 agrees at 8 bases. The J segment lost 5 bases and the V segment lost 4 bases, leaving 8 bases of the junction unmatched. CDR3 length: 15 residues. The germline V gene has CDR1 SGDLS and CDR2 YYNGEE. The CDR3, as DNA: TGTGCCAGCAGCCCCGGGGGGGCAGTGGACAATGAGCAGTTCTTC. This codes for CASSPGGAVDNEQFF.

This clone was picked up a small number of times. The genes are TRBV30 and TRBJ1-1; a possible D gene is TRBD1 (5 bases). The CDR3 contains 13 residues. CDR1 is GTSNPN, CDR2 SVGIG, per germline (reference sequence). With 8 bases removed from V and 2 bases from J, the gap between germline ends came to 15 bases. CDR3 sequence reads: CAGAGGANTEAFF. The CDR3 DNA reads as TGTGCCGGGGCAGGTGGGGCCAACACTGAAGCTTTCTTT.

V is TRBV30 and J is TRBJ2-7, with D maybe TRBD1 (6 bases). The germline V and J ends were trimmed by 0 bases and 4 bases, with 16 bases remaining between them. The CDR3 sequence is 15 residues long. Per the germline V gene, CDR1 is GTSNPN and CDR2 is SVGIG (reference sequence). The CDR3 loop reads CAWSVGRGRRYEQYF. In DNA form, the CDR3 reads TGTGCCTGGAGTGTCGGCAGGGGTCGAAGATACGAGCAGTACTTC.

V usage is TRBV19 and J usage is TRBJ1-1, with 7 bases identical to TRBD1. CDR3 length equals 15 residues. CDR1 and CDR2 (germline): LNHDA, SQIVND (reference sequence). V dropped 3 bases and J dropped 4; count of bases not matched to a gene: 8. CDR3 loop: CASSISMTGSTEAFF. CDR3 coding DNA: TGTGCCAGTAGTATCTCGATGACAGGGAGCACTGAAGCTTTCTTT.

The J gene is TRBJ2-4, the V gene TRBV2; the D gene is possibly TRBD2 (5 bases). Deletions cut 6 bases from V and 0 bases from J, with 9 bases between. This CDR3 is built from 14 residues. CDR1 and CDR2 from the germline V gene are SNHLY and FYNNEI. The CDR3 DNA follows: TGTGCCAGCAGGCGGGTCATAGCCAAAAACATTCAGTACTTC. Its translation: CASRRVIAKNIQYF.